Described below is a single TCR beta chain sequence and its context. Its antigen remains unidentified. This record belongs to a study of cytomegalovirus exposure and HLA in healthy donors. The study's findings and limits: After further analysis at a later stage, 17,000 or so TCR beta sequences were associated with HLA alleles at 0.05 false discovery rate.

V dropped 4 bases and J dropped 5; count of bases not matched to a gene: 6. The CDR3 is made up of 14 amino acids. Germline values: CDR1 MNHNY, CDR2 SVGAGI (reference sequence). Primers for the PCR totalled 60 Vbeta and 13 Jbeta. Clones were read by immunoSEQ multiplex PCR, and TCRdb kept only the in-frame ones, dropping some. The sample records 150,000 or so clones, around 77% being singletons. Sequenced sample: PBMCs. The receptor's source is a woman aged 25 to 45 in good health and CMV-seronegative. The V and J genes are TRBV6-6 and TRBJ1-2; the match to TRBD1 covers 8 bases. CDR3: CASSSGTGVYGYTF. CDR3 sequence (DNA): TGTGCCAGCAGTTCGGGGACAGGAGTTTATGGCTACACCTTC.